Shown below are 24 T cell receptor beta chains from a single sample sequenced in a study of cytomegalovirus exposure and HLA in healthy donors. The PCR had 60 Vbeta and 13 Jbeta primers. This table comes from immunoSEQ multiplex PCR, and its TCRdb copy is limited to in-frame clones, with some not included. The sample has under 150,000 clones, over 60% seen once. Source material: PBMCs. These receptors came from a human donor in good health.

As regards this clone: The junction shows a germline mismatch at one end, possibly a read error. CDR3 protein: CANSWRSVSYNEQFF. In DNA, the CDR3 is TGTGCCAACAGCTGGCGGTCGGTCTCCTACAATGAGCAGTTCTTC. The chain employs TRBV13 and TRBJ2-1; no reliable D call. The germline V gene encodes CDR1 PRHDT and CDR2 FYEKMQ (reference sequence). The CDR3 covers 15 residues. Variable domain in full (rest from reference TRBV13 and TRBJ2-1): AAGVIQSPRHLIKEKRETATLKCYPIPRHDTVYWYQQGPGQDPQFLISFYEKMQSDKGSIPDRFSAQQFSDYHSELNMSSLELGDSALYFCANSWRSVSYNEQFFGPGTRLTVL.

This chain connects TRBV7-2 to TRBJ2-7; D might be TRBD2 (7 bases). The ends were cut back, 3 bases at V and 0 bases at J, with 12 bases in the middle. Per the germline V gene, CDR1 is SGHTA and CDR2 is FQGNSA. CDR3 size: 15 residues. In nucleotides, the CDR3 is TGTGCCAGCAGCTTGGGGGGGCCTTCCTCCTACGAGCAGTACTTC. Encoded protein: CASSLGGPSSYEQYF.

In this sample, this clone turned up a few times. The CDR3 sequence is CASSSLTGSNEKLFF. CDR3 sequence (DNA): TGTGCCAGCAGCTCCCTGACAGGGTCTAATGAAAAACTGTTTTTT. The chain links TRBV7-9 to TRBJ1-4; TRBD1 matches at 7 bases. Trimming at V came to 4 bases and at J to 3 bases, leaving 5 bases not matched to a gene. The CDR3 extends over 15 amino acids. Germline lookup yields CDR1 SEHNR and CDR2 FQNEAQ (reference sequence).

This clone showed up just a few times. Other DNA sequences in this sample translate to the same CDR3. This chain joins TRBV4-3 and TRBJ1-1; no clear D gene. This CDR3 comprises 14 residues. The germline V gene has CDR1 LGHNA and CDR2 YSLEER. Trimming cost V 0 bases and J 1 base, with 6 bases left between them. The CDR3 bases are TGCGCCAGCAGCCAAGATCGGGGGAACACTGAAGCTTTCTTT. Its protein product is CASSQDRGNTEAFF.

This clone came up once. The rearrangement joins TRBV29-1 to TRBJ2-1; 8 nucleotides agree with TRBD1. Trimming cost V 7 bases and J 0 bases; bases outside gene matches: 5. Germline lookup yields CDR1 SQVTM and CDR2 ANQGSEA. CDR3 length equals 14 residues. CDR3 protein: CSARTGTSYNEQFF. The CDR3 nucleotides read TGCAGCGCGAGGACAGGGACCTCCTACAATGAGCAGTTCTTC.

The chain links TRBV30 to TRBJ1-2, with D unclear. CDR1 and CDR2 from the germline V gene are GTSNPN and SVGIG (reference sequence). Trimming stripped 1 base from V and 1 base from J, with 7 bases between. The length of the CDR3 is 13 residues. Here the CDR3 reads CAWSASLNYGYTF. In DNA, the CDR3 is TGTGCCTGGAGTGCCTCTCTTAACTATGGCTACACCTTC.

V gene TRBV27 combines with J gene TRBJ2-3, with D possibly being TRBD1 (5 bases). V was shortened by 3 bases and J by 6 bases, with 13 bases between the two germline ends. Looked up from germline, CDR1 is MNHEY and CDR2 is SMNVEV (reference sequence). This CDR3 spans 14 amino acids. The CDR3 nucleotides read TGTGCCAGCAGTTTGGAGCAGGGAAGGGATACGCAGTATTTT. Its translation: CASSLEQGRDTQYF.

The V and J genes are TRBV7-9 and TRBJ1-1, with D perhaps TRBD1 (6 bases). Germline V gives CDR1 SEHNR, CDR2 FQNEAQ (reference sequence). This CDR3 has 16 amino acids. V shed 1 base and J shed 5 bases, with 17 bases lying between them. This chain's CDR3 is CASSLDVAGVGTEAFF. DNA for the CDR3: TGTGCCAGCAGCTTAGATGTAGCAGGGGTCGGGACTGAAGCTTTCTTT.

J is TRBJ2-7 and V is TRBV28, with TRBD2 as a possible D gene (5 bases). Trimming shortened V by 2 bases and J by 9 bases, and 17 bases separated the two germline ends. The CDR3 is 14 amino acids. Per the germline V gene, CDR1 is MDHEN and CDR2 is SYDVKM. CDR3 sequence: CASSLGSRAFGQYF. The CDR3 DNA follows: TGTGCCAGCAGTTTAGGGTCGCGGGCGTTTGGGCAGTACTTC.

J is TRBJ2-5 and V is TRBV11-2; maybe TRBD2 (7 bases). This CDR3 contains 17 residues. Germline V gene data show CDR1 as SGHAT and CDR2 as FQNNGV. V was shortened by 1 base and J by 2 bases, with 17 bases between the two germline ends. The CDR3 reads CASSLALGGRGQETQYF. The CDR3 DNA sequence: TGTGCCAGCAGCTTAGCCCTGGGGGGGCGGGGGCAAGAGACCCAGTACTTC.

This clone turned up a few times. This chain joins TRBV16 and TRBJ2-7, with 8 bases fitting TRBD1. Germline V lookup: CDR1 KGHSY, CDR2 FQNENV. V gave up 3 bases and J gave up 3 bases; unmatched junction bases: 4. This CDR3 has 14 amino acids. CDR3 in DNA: TGTGCCAGCAGCCAGAGACAGGGGTTCTACGAGCAGTACTTC. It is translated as CASSQRQGFYEQYF.

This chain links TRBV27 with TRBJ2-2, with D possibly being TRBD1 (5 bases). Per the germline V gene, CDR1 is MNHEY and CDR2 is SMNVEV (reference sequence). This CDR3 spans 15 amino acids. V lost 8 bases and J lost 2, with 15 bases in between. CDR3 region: CASSPMGLNTGELFF. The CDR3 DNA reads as TGTGCCAGCTCCCCCATGGGGCTCAACACCGGGGAGCTGTTTTTT.

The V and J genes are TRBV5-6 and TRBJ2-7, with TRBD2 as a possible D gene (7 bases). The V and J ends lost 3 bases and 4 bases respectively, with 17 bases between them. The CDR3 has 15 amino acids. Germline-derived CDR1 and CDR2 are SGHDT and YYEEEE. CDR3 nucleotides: TGTGCCAGCAGCTCAGGGGCCGGCGGGGGTTACGAGCAGTACTTC. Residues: CASSSGAGGGYEQYF.

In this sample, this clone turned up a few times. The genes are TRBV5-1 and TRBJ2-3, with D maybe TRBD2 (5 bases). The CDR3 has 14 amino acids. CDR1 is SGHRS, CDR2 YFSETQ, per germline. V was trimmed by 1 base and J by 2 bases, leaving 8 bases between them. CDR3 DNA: TGCGCCAGCAGCTTGCGGACTGCCACAGATACGCAGTATTTT. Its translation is CASSLRTATDTQYF.

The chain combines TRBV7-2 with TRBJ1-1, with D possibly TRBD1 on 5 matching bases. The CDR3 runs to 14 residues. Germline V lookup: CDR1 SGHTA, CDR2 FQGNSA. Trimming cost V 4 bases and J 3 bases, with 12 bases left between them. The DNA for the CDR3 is TGTGCCAGCAGCTCCCAGGGTTTTTACACTGAAGCTTTCTTT. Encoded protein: CASSSQGFYTEAFF.

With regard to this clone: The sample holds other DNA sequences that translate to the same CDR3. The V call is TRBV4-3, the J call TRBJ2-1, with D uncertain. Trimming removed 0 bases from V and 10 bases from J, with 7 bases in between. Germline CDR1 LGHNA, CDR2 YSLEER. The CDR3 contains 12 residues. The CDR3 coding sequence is TGCGCCAGCAGCCAAGATCGGCGGGAGCAGTTCTTC. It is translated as CASSQDRREQFF.

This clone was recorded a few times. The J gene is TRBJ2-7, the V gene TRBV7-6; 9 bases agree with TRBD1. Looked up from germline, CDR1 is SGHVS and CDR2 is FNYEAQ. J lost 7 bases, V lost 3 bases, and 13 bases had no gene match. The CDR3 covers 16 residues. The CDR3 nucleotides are TGTGCCAGCAGCTTCAGGGGCGGACAGGGGTTGGAGGAGCAGTACTTC. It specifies CASSFRGGQGLEEQYF.

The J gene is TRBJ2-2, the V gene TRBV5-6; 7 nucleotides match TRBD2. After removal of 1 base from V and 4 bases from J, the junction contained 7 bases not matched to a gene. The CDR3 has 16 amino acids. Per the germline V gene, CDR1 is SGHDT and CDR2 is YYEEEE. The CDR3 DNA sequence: TGTGCCAGCAGCTTGTATGCGGGGGTTGGCACCGGGGAGCTGTTTTTT. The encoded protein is CASSLYAGVGTGELFF.

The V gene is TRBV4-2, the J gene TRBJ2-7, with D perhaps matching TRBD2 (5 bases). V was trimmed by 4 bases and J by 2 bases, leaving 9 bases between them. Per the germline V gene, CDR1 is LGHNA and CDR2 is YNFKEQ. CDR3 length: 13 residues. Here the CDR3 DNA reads TGTGCCAGCAGCCTCAGCGGAACCTACGAGCAGTACTTC. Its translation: CASSLSGTYEQYF.

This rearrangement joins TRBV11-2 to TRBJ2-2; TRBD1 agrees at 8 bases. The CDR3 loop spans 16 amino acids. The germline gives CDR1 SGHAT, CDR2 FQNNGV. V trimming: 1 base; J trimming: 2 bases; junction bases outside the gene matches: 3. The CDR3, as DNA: TGTGCCAGCAGCTTAGCAGGGACAGGAAACACCGGGGAGCTGTTTTTT. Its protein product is CASSLAGTGNTGELFF.

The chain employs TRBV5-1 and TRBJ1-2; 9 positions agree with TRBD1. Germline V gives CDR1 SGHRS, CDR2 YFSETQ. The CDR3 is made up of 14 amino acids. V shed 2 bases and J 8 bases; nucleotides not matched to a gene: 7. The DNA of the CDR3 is TGCGCCAGCAGCTTCATGGGACAGGGATCCGGCTACACCTTC. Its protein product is CASSFMGQGSGYTF.

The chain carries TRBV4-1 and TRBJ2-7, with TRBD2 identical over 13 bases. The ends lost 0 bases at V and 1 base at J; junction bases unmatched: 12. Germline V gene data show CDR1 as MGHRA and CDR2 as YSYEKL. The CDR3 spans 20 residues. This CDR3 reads CASSQDHGTSGALRSYEQYF. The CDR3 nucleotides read TGCGCCAGCAGCCAAGACCACGGGACTAGCGGGGCCCTCAGGTCCTACGAGCAGTACTTC.

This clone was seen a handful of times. The CDR3 DNA follows: TGTGCCAGCAGCGCCTATACAGGGGGCGGGGAGACCCAGTACTTC. This codes for CASSAYTGGGETQYF. This rearrangement joins TRBV9 to TRBJ2-5; 9 bases agree with TRBD1. Germline-derived CDR1 and CDR2 are SGDLS and YYNGEE. CDR3 length equals 15 residues. V gave up 3 bases and J gave up 5 bases; unmatched junction bases: 8.

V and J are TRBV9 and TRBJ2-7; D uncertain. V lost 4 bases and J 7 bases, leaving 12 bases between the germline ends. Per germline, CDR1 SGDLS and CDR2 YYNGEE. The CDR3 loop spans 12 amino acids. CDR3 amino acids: CASSPQPGEQYF. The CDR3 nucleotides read TGTGCCAGCAGCCCCCAACCCGGGGAGCAGTACTTC. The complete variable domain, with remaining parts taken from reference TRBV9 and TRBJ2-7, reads DSGVTQTPKHLITATGQRVTLRCSPRSGDLSVYWYQQSLDQGLQFLIQYYNGEERAKGNILERFSAQQFPDLHSELNLSSLELGDSALYFCASSPQPGEQYFGPGTRLTVT.